What follows are 32 T cell receptor beta chains derived from one specimen sequenced in a study of cytomegalovirus exposure and HLA in healthy donors. With 60 Vbeta and 13 Jbeta primers, the PCR was carried out. The repertoire was sequenced with immunoSEQ multiplex PCR; TCRdb's copy has only in-frame clones and lacks some. The table includes about 160,000 clones, roughly 82% detected once. The sequencing input was PBMCs. The receptors stem from a man aged 45-65 years in good health and CMV-seropositive.

The V gene is TRBV6-5, the J gene TRBJ2-7; 8 bases agree with TRBD1. With 4 bases clipped from V and 2 bases from J, the junction kept 4 bases outside the gene matches. CDR1 is MNHEY and CDR2 is SVGAGI in the germline V gene. The CDR3 extends over 14 amino acids. CDR3 DNA sequence: TGTGCCAGCAGTTCGGGACAGGCTACCTACGAGCAGTACTTC. Translation: CASSSGQATYEQYF.

The chain recombines TRBV9 with TRBJ2-3, with 10 bases identical to TRBD2. Germline values: CDR1 SGDLS, CDR2 YYNGEE. This CDR3 comprises 16 residues. The junction had 3 bases not matched to a gene; V was cut back by 0 bases and J by 2 bases. The CDR3 DNA reads TGTGCCAGCAGCGTAGGGACTAGCGGCTACACAGATACGCAGTATTTT. It codes for CASSVGTSGYTDTQYF.

This clone was observed a few times. The V gene is TRBV6-1, the J gene TRBJ2-7; 9 bases map to TRBD1. V was pared by 5 bases and J by 4 bases, with 3 bases of the junction left unmatched. Germline CDR1 and CDR2: MNHNS and SASEGT. The CDR3 has 13 amino acids. The CDR3 here is CASSFDRGYEQYF. The CDR3 nucleotides read TGTGCCAGCAGTTTCGACAGGGGGTACGAGCAGTACTTC.

This chain uses TRBV11-2 with TRBJ2-2, with no clear D. This CDR3 comprises 15 residues. CDR1 and CDR2 (germline): SGHAT, FQNNGV. V was trimmed by 4 bases and J by 1 base, leaving 10 bases between them. The CDR3 region is CASSSYSRNTGELFF. The CDR3 DNA reads as TGTGCCAGCAGCTCCTATTCGAGGAACACCGGGGAGCTGTTTTTT.

The chain combines TRBV29-1 with TRBJ2-3; 9 bases are shared with TRBD2. CDR1 is SQVTM and CDR2 is ANQGSEA in the germline V gene. The CDR3 runs to 12 residues. V was pared by 4 bases and J by 6 bases, with 2 bases of the junction left unmatched. For the CDR3, the DNA is TGCAGCGTTGGGCGGGGGGGGGATACGCAGTATTTT. It specifies CSVGRGGDTQYF.

V is TRBV5-1 and J is TRBJ1-4, with 8 bases that match TRBD1. Unmatched junction bases numbered 8, after V lost 3 bases and J lost 7 bases. Germline V gene lookup returns CDR1 SGHRS and CDR2 YFSETQ. The CDR3 length is 15 residues. The DNA for the CDR3 is TGCGCCAGCAGCTCTCAGGGGGCGGTGGGTGAAAAACTGTTTTTT. Translation: CASSSQGAVGEKLFF.

V usage is TRBV25-1 and J usage is TRBJ1-2; 8 nucleotides line up with TRBD1. V trimming: 8 bases; J trimming: 7 bases; junction bases outside the gene matches: 6. Germline V CDR1 and CDR2: MGHDK, SYGVNS. The CDR3 spans 12 residues. The CDR3 nucleotides read TGTGCCAGCGAGCAGGGGGCTGGTGGCTACACCTTC. Translating gives CASEQGAGGYTF.

The chain recombines TRBV29-1 with TRBJ2-7; D remains unclear. The germline V and J ends were trimmed by 4 bases and 3 bases, with 10 bases remaining between them. The CDR3 runs 12 residues. CDR1 SQVTM and CDR2 ANQGSEA come from the germline V gene. Here the CDR3 reads CSVGSTFYEQYF. As DNA, the CDR3 is TGCAGCGTTGGCAGTACCTTCTACGAGCAGTACTTC.

This chain joins TRBV27 and TRBJ1-4; maybe TRBD1 (5 bases). Trimming cost V 4 bases and J 5 bases, with 17 bases left between them. From germline, CDR1 is MNHEY and CDR2 SMNVEV (reference sequence). This CDR3 comprises 16 residues. In DNA form, the CDR3 reads TGTGCCAGCAGTTCCATACCTCGTAGGGGAAATGAAAAACTGTTTTTT. Its protein is CASSSIPRRGNEKLFF.

The CDR3 DNA is TGTGCCTGGAGTGTTAATAGATATGGCTACACCTTC. As protein: CAWSVNRYGYTF. V usage is TRBV30 and J usage is TRBJ1-2; the D is unclear. Germline V gene lookup returns CDR1 GTSNPN and CDR2 SVGIG (reference sequence). CDR3 size: 12 residues. V was shortened by 0 bases and J by 5 bases, with 7 bases between the two germline ends.

The CDR3 nucleotides read TGTGCCAGCAGCCCCGGACTGAAATCACCCCTCCACTTT. Its translation: CASSPGLKSPLHF. The chain has TRBV7-3 and TRBJ1-6; D gene unclear. CDR1 is SGHTA, CDR2 FQGTGA, per germline. The CDR3 sequence is 13 residues long. Trimming removed 5 bases at V and 10 bases at J, with 12 bases between.

This chain uses TRBV2 with TRBJ2-2; 9 positions agree with TRBD1. V was pared by 4 bases and J by 7 bases, with 4 bases of the junction left unmatched. The CDR3 loop spans 14 amino acids. Looked up from germline, CDR1 is SNHLY and CDR2 is FYNNEI. DNA of the CDR3: TGTGCCAGCAGTGGGGGACAGGGAGGCGGGGAGCTGTTTTTT. This codes for CASSGGQGGGELFF.

This sequence joins TRBV7-2 and TRBJ2-3; tentatively, D is TRBD2 (5 bases). Germline V gene sequence: CDR1 SGHTA, CDR2 FQGNSA. This CDR3 spans 15 amino acids. Between the trimmed V and J ends, which lost 4 bases and 4 bases, there was a span of 15 bases. CDR3 residues: CASSSEATSADTQYF. The CDR3 DNA follows: TGTGCCAGCAGCTCCGAGGCTACTAGTGCAGATACGCAGTATTTT.

The V call is TRBV5-4, the J call TRBJ2-1; TRBD2 might be the D (5 bases). The CDR3 is 13 residues long. The V gene's germline CDR1 is SGHNT and CDR2 YYREEE (reference sequence). Trimming removed 0 bases at V and 7 bases at J, with 8 bases between. CDR3 DNA: TGTGCCAGCAGCTTGGGACTACCAAATGAGCAGTTCTTC. This gives the protein CASSLGLPNEQFF.

The J gene is TRBJ2-5, the V gene TRBV6-5; 9 nucleotides align to TRBD2. The CDR3 extends over 15 amino acids. Per germline, CDR1 MNHEY and CDR2 SVGAGI. V was clipped by 2 bases and J by 5 bases; unmatched bases: 6. The CDR3 is CASSYEAGGEETQYF. The CDR3 bases are TGTGCCAGCAGTTACGAGGCGGGGGGGGAGGAGACCCAGTACTTC.

V gene TRBV6-1 combines with J gene TRBJ2-7, with 10 bases fitting TRBD1. The CDR3 is 15 residues long. V was clipped by 6 bases and J by 4 bases; unmatched bases: 9. CDR1 is MNHNS, CDR2 SASEGT, per germline. CDR3 DNA sequence: TGTGCCAGCAGCGCTCCGGGACAGGGGATATACGAGCAGTACTTC. It translates to CASSAPGQGIYEQYF.

This clone has a handful of counts. J is TRBJ1-3 and V is TRBV9, with D unclear. V lost 0 bases, J lost 0 bases, and 4 bases lay in between. Germline V gene lookup returns CDR1 SGDLS and CDR2 YYNGEE. The CDR3 covers 14 residues. This CDR3 is CASSVGSSGNTIYF. The CDR3 DNA reads TGTGCCAGCAGCGTAGGCAGCTCTGGAAACACCATATATTTT.

A single count supports this clone. V is TRBV5-4 and J is TRBJ2-5, with D possibly being TRBD2 (5 bases). This CDR3 is 18 amino acids long. Per germline, CDR1 SGHNT and CDR2 YYREEE (reference sequence). V lost 1 base and J lost 4, with 23 bases in between. In DNA, the CDR3 is TGTGCCAGCAGCTTGCGGGGTTCCAACCTCACCCCCAGAGAGACCCAGTACTTC. Protein product: CASSLRGSNLTPRETQYF.

CDR3 DNA sequence: TGTGCCAGCAAAGTACAGGGTGGGTCGACAGATACGCAGTATTTT. This codes for CASKVQGGSTDTQYF. J is TRBJ2-3 and V is TRBV7-9, with D maybe TRBD1 (6 bases). Trimming removed 7 bases at V and 3 bases at J, with 17 bases between. The CDR3 has 15 amino acids. Germline values: CDR1 SEHNR, CDR2 FQNEAQ (reference sequence).

The gene calls are TRBV5-1 and TRBJ2-3, with D possibly matching TRBD2 (6 bases). The ends were cut back, 4 bases at V and 0 bases at J, with 18 bases in the middle. Germline-derived CDR1 and CDR2 are SGHRS and YFSETQ. The CDR3 has 17 amino acids. CDR3 nucleotides: TGCGCCAGCAGCCTGGGGAGGTCGGGTGAAAGCACAGATACGCAGTATTTT. This translates into CASSLGRSGESTDTQYF.

The V call is TRBV27, the J call TRBJ2-7; 8 nucleotides line up with TRBD2. CDR3 length equals 14 residues. The germline V gene encodes CDR1 MNHEY and CDR2 SMNVEV (reference sequence). Trimming at V came to 8 bases and at J to 7 bases, leaving 13 bases not matched to a gene. The CDR3 spells CASSLLLTGGEQYF. The CDR3 DNA follows: TGTGCCAGCTCCCTTCTACTGACGGGGGGGGAGCAGTACTTC.

V and J are TRBV14 and TRBJ2-1; TRBD2 matches at 7 bases. CDR1 and CDR2 (germline): SGHDN, FVKESK. The CDR3 covers 15 residues. Losses at the gene ends were 1 base for V and 6 bases for J; bases not matched to a gene: 6. CDR3 DNA sequence: TGTGCCAGCAGCCAAGGGGGGGGTAGAACCAATGAGCAGTTCTTC. This encodes CASSQGGGRTNEQFF.

The V and J genes are TRBV6-1 and TRBJ2-7; the D gene could be TRBD1 or TRBD2 (5 bases each). V lost 5 bases and J lost 3, with 14 bases in between. CDR3 size: 14 residues. The germline CDR1 and CDR2 sequences are MNHNS and SASEGT. The CDR3 DNA reads as TGTGCCAGCAGTTTCGGCCCTGGGGGCTACGAGCAGTACGTC. Residues: CASSFGPGGYEQYV.

This chain uses TRBV10-2 with TRBJ2-1; TRBD2 matches at 9 bases. CDR3 length: 14 residues. Per germline, CDR1 WSHSY and CDR2 SAAADI. Germline trimming cut 8 bases from V and 7 bases from J; bases unmatched to any gene: 9. The CDR3 DNA reads as TGCGCCAGCCATCTAGCGGGAACAGGGAATGAGCAGTTCTTC. Its translation: CASHLAGTGNEQFF.

V and J are TRBV5-6 and TRBJ1-2, with 7 nucleotides matching TRBD1. Germline values: CDR1 SGHDT, CDR2 YYEEEE. The CDR3 is made up of 14 amino acids. V lost 0 bases to trimming and J lost 5 bases; unmatched junction nucleotides: 4. CDR3 bases: TGTGCCAGCAGCTTGGCCGGGACAGCTTATGGCTACACCTTC. This translates into CASSLAGTAYGYTF.

The chain recombines TRBV6-1 with TRBJ1-1; 7 bases are a match to TRBD1. V lost 0 bases to trimming and J lost 11 bases; unmatched junction nucleotides: 9. The germline CDR1 and CDR2 sequences are MNHNS and SASEGT. The CDR3 has 14 residues. CDR3 nucleotides: TGTGCCAGCAGTGAAGCGATTGGCAGGGGGAGGGCTTTCTTT. Residues: CASSEAIGRGRAFF.

The chain uses TRBV29-1 and TRBJ1-2; 7 positions match TRBD1. CDR3 length equals 12 residues. Germline V gene sequence: CDR1 SQVTM, CDR2 ANQGSEA. After removal of 7 bases from V and 2 bases from J, the junction contained 4 bases not matched to a gene. The CDR3 region is CSARDRNYGYTF. In DNA form, the CDR3 reads TGCAGCGCCCGGGACAGAAACTATGGCTACACCTTC.

This clone was found a few times. The rearrangement uses TRBV9 and TRBJ1-4; TRBD1 matches at 9 bases. V lost 0 bases to trimming and J lost 7 bases; unmatched junction nucleotides: 7. In germline, CDR1 is SGDLS, CDR2 YYNGEE. The CDR3 length is 16 residues. The CDR3: CASSVGVGQGGEKLFF. CDR3 sequence (DNA): TGTGCCAGCAGCGTAGGAGTGGGACAGGGTGGTGAAAAACTGTTTTTT.

The V call is TRBV5-1, the J call TRBJ1-2, with a possible D match to TRBD1 (6 bases). There are 15 residues in the CDR3. The germline CDR1 and CDR2 sequences are SGHRS and YFSETQ. V was shortened by 5 bases and J by 3 bases, with 17 bases between the two germline ends. CDR3 DNA: TGCGCCAGCAGTACGGGGGGGGCTTTTGACTATGGCTACACCTTC. Protein sequence: CASSTGGAFDYGYTF.

In its sample, this clone was seen once. V is TRBV5-1 and J is TRBJ2-3; D is unresolved. Trimming shortened V by 1 base and J by 0 bases, and 12 bases separated the two germline ends. This CDR3 has 16 amino acids. The V gene's germline CDR1 is SGHRS and CDR2 YFSETQ. The CDR3 region has the DNA TGCGCCAGCAGCTTGAATGGTCTGGCTAGCACAGATACGCAGTATTTT. Translating it yields CASSLNGLASTDTQYF.

The V and J genes are TRBV7-9 and TRBJ2-5, with D possibly TRBD2 on 5 matching bases. Germline V gene lookup returns CDR1 SEHNR and CDR2 FQNEAQ (reference sequence). V was shortened by 5 bases and J by 4 bases, with 14 bases between the two germline ends. The CDR3 totals 14 residues. The CDR3 loop is CASSPSRPPETQYF. Here the CDR3 DNA reads TGTGCCAGCAGCCCTAGCCGTCCCCCAGAGACCCAGTACTTC.

J is TRBJ1-1 and V is TRBV6-5; TRBD1 aligns across 9 bases. The V segment lost 7 bases and the J segment 2 bases; nucleotides outside the gene matches: 2. The CDR3 covers 13 residues. The germline V gene has CDR1 MNHEY and CDR2 SVGAGI. CDR3 sequence: CASKGQGNTEAFF. CDR3 coding DNA: TGTGCCAGCAAGGGACAGGGAAACACTGAAGCTTTCTTT.